Listed here is a single TCR beta chain. Its specificity is not known. The record originates from a study of T-cell memory formation after mild COVID-19. Study context: Across donors, TCR clusters were largely donor specific. Study results and caveats: Some clones that responded were present in memory (sampled pre-infection), which suggests cross-reactive memory joined.

Per germline, CDR1 DFQATT and CDR2 SNEGSKA (reference sequence). The V gene lost 6 bases and the J gene lost 1 base, with 22 bases spanning the gap. This CDR3 comprises 17 residues. TCRdb re-called the 5' RACE reads with MiXCR, one entry per CDR3 protein. Of about 560,000 distinct CDR3 sequences listed, about a sixth are singletons. The sequence came from an adult woman who had mild COVID-19 (a few samples of this study predate the infection). Cell type and time point are not known. Sequencing used PBMCs or a T cell subset sorted from them (not recorded which). The chain combines TRBV20-1 with TRBJ2-1, with D unclear. The CDR3 reads CSAPQHRKIGSYNEQFF. In DNA form, the CDR3 reads TGCAGTGCACCCCAACATAGAAAGATAGGATCCTACAATGAGCAGTTCTTC.